This entry is about one T cell receptor beta chain. This specimen belongs to a study of blood T cell repertoires in COVID-19. Method: immunoSEQ multiplex PCR; TCRdb's copy keeps in-frame clones and lacks some. This sample has about 240,000 clones, with roughly four fifths found just once. From germline, CDR1 is SGHVS and CDR2 FQNEAQ. This CDR3 contains 14 residues. Trimming shortened V by 0 bases and J by 5 bases, and 10 bases separated the two germline ends. Material: peripheral blood. This sequence was found in a man aged 45-65 years with acute or convalescent COVID-19. The chain recombines TRBV7-8 with TRBJ1-2, with D perhaps TRBD1 (5 bases). The CDR3 loop reads CASSLAGVGYGYTF. CDR3 nucleotide sequence: TGTGCCAGCAGCTTAGCAGGGGTCGGGTATGGCTACACCTTC.